What follows describes a single TCR beta chain. What it binds is unknown. Healthy bone marrow donors made up the donors. The data stem from a study of cytomegalovirus exposure and HLA in healthy donors. The CDR3 consists of 14 residues. Germline values: CDR1 LNHDA, CDR2 SQIVND (reference sequence). The trim removed 2 bases at V and 10 bases at J, leaving 6 bases unmatched. The PCR employed 60 Vbeta primers together with 13 Jbeta primers. The data were produced by immunoSEQ multiplex PCR, yet TCRdb's version contains in-frame clones alone and is incomplete. The data contain around 100,000 clones, roughly four fifths of them seen just once; the ten biggest clones take up 15% to 20%. Study observations and caveats: The authors listed 150 or so TCR beta chains as cytomegalovirus-associated. Reports indicate that TCR beta sequences accurately predicted the HLA-A and HLA-B alleles of most subjects.

The chain has TRBV19 and TRBJ2-1, with TRBD2 identical over 9 bases. This TCR derives from a woman in her sixties or seventies in good health and CMV-seropositive. The sample taken for sequencing was PBMCs. For the CDR3, the DNA is TGTGCCAGTAGTATACGTCTAGCGGGAAGAGAGCAGTTCTTC. Its translation is CASSIRLAGREQFF. Combining the CDR3 with reference TRBV19 and TRBJ2-1 gives the whole variable domain DGGITQSPKYLFRKEGQNVTLSCEQNLNHDAMYWYRQDPGQGLRLIYYSQIVNDFQKGDIAEGYSVSREKKESFPLTVTSAQKNPTAFYLCASSIRLAGREQFFGPGTRLTVL.